This T cell receptor (beta chain) was observed in a study of T cells in Graves' hyperthyroidism and ophthalmopathy (dated by TCRdb to the late 2010s). Study-wide context: Peripheral blood was sampled at the time of initial diagnosis, prior to any treatment. TCR V-J signatures able to tell the groups apart were searched for in a discovery cohort of about a hundred patients, of whom over 40 had Graves' ophthalmopathy and roughly 59 had stable Graves' hyperthyroidism. Prospective prediction of ophthalmopathy was tested in an independent validation cohort of approximately 19 hyperthyroidism patients and some 17 patients who later progressed to ophthalmopathy. The approximately 98 discovery patients were randomly divided into training and test sets at a 7:3 ratio. In about six Graves' hyperthyroidism patients, the study also compared T-cell repertoires from thyroid tissue with T-cell repertoires from blood. After blood sampling, hyperthyroidism patients were treated with methimazole at a starting dose of 30 mg daily, and ophthalmopathy patients were treated with high-dose intravenous methylprednisolone. TCR Vbeta CDR3 sequencing of roughly 140 peripheral blood samples (roughly 41 ophthalmopathy, 75 hyperthyroidism and some 17 progressor patients) is reported in the paper. The study at large found these results: In validation, the model predicted progression to ophthalmopathy a median of around 6.5 months before onset, with about 67% sensitivity and roughly 72% specificity. Ophthalmopathy was separated from stable hyperthyroidism by a 13 V-J signature model, with approximately 89% sensitivity and 81% to 82% specificity obtained in cross-validation and 80%/75% obtained in testing. Blood samples also contained most of the expanded thyroid clonotypes (frequency above 0.001), which suggests that blood repertoires may reflect thyroid immune responses. Sample size was not statistically predetermined, and blinding of investigators to group allocation was not performed.

V and J lose 0 bases and 4 bases, and a span of 15 bases separates them. As encoded in the germline V gene, CDR1 is SGHAT while CDR2 is FQNNGV. From the cysteine up to the phenylalanine, the CDR3 has a length of 17 residues. Of the read, only the CDR3 DNA is kept; its 51 bases are in frame from base 1. In the case of this clonotype: It has no known antigen specificity. No quality values exist for individual bases; no much larger clone is one base distant.

The TCR beta CDR3 regions were amplified from RNA transcripts. A first-round RT-PCR of the TCR CDR3 used the HTBI primer set with the Qiagen OneStep RT-PCR kit. Libraries were constructed in a second round of multiplex PCR, after which size selection and purification were carried out. Paired-end sequencing of the libraries was performed with 100 bp reads on an Illumina HiSeq2000. As for the authors' bioinformatics: SOAPnuke was used to process the raw data, with reads discarded if the reads contained adapters or uncalled bases, had a mean Phred below 15, or lacked an exact constant-primer or identifier match. High-quality paired reads were merged with COPE v1.2.5, and unique nucleotide sequences were defined as clonotypes. Clonotypes were aligned to IMGT TRBV, TRBD and TRBJ reference segments using MiTCR v1.1. Only V-J combinations with frequency above 0.0001, covering 99% to 99.2% of repertoires, were analysed. A TCS score was defined as the ratio of F50 (clonal expansion) to E x V (chaos), with BLOSUM62-based TCRdist applied between CDR3 peptides within each V-J. Welch's t-statistics and random forest reduced some 510 V-J features to roughly 13, which were used in a naive Bayes classifier (R e1071). The public reads were quality trimmed at Q25 with fastp and then assembled into clones with MiXCR by TCRdb, keeping productive beta chains. CDR3 protein sequences are deduplicated, and each keeps its most common genes and DNA. The V and J calls, along with clone size, are taken from TCRdb and not from the paper's own processing. In this sample the table shows 560,000 or so distinct CDR3 sequences, 15% to 20% of which occur a single time. The leading ten clones occupy around 50% of the sample.

In the ophthalmopathy patients, disease was moderately to severely active, with a Clinical Activity Score of 3 or more, a NOSPECS grade of 4 or more, and a duration of less than 3 months. The study excluded patients with uncontrolled infections, other autoimmune diseases, pregnancy or lactation. Diagnoses relied on clinical symptoms, serum thyroxine and TRAb, thyroid ultrasound and orbital computed tomography. PBMCs were separated from 10 ml of fresh peripheral blood using Ficoll-Paque density gradient centrifugation. Total RNA was extracted using Trizol reagent, and RNA quality was assessed on an Agilent 2100 Bioanalyzer.

The sequence came from a man aged 35 to 55 with Graves' ophthalmopathy. The sample consisted of blood. In this chain, TRBV11-2 is recombined with TRBJ2-2; the D gene is perhaps TRBD1, from 5 matching bases. This receptor carries the CDR3 CASSLDQIGATTGELFF. The DNA sequence is as follows: TGTGCCAGCAGCTTAGATCAGATAGGGGCGACCACCGGGGAGCTGTTTTTT.